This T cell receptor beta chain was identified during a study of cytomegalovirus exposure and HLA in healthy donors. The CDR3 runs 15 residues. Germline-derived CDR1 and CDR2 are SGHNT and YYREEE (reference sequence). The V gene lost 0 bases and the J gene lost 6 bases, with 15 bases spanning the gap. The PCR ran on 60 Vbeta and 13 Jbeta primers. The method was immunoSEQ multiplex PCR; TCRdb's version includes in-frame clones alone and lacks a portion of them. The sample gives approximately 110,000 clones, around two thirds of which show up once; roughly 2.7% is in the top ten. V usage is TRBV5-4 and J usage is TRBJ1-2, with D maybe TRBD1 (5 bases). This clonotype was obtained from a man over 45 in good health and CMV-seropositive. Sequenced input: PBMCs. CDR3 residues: CASSLDAGMGHGYTF. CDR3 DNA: TGTGCCAGCAGCTTGGACGCAGGGATGGGCCATGGCTACACCTTC.